The T cell receptor beta chain under discussion was sequenced for a study of T cells after yellow fever vaccination. Points from the study as a whole: A limited proportion of clonotypes was detected within both the CD4 and CD8 compartments.

This clonotype was observed a handful of times. Its antigen is unidentified. A universal primer site and UMIs were added as TCR cDNA was made by 5'RACE template switching. TCRdb re-derived calls from the 5' RACE reads in MiXCR, one entry per CDR3 protein. The data contain around 350,000 distinct CDR3 sequences, more than 5.5% of them singletons. Trimming stripped 4 bases from V and 2 bases from J, with 7 bases between. The CDR3 is 13 residues long. CDR1 is SGHRS and CDR2 is YFSETQ in the germline V gene. The receptor was isolated from a man between 25 and 39 years old who received the YFV17D yellow fever vaccine. Sequences were derived from PBMCs, sampled 5 days after the yellow fever booster vaccination. This chain uses TRBV5-1 with TRBJ2-1, with D hard to call. CDR3 residues: CASSAYTYNEQFF. The CDR3 DNA reads TGCGCCAGCAGCGCATACACCTACAATGAGCAGTTCTTC.